These 17 T cell receptor beta chains were sequenced from one sample in a study of T cell changes during pregnancy in multiple sclerosis (dated by TCRdb to the late 2010s). Libraries were built with the immunoSEQ multiplex PCR assay. TCRdb holds this immuneACCESS table with in-frame rearrangements only. Some clones are missing; in checked studies, unresolved V genes explain under half, and the rest has no known cause. The sample yields 25,000 to 30,000 clones; roughly nine tenths were counted once. The ten largest clones capture about 6.9% of the sample. The specimen was CD8+ T cells from peripheral blood mononuclear cells, collected in the second trimester of pregnancy. The receptors shown here come from a female donor with multiple sclerosis, enrolled in a pregnancy study.

The gene calls are TRBV19 and TRBJ1-1; D gene ambiguous. Trimming pared 5 bases from V and 1 base from J, leaving 17 bases between. CDR1 LNHDA and CDR2 SQIVND come from the germline V gene (reference sequence). The CDR3 consists of 16 residues. For the CDR3, the DNA is TGTGCCAGTAGTTCCCGTGGACCGGGGAAGAACACTGAAGCTTTCTTT. The encoded protein is CASSSRGPGKNTEAFF. Full variable domain (rest looked up from reference TRBV19 and TRBJ1-1): DGGITQSPKYLFRKEGQNVTLSCEQNLNHDAMYWYRQDPGQGLRLIYYSQIVNDFQKGDIAEGYSVSREKKESFPLTVTSAQKNPTAFYLCASSSRGPGKNTEAFFGQGTRLTVV.

The J gene is TRBJ2-7, the V gene TRBV29-1, with D possibly TRBD2 on 5 matching bases. The CDR3 length is 13 residues. Per the germline V gene, CDR1 is SQVTM and CDR2 is ANQGSEA. V lost 0 bases and J lost 3, with 9 bases in between. This CDR3 is CSVEDRGSYEQYF. The DNA for the CDR3 is TGCAGCGTTGAAGATCGAGGGAGCTACGAGCAGTACTTC.

The V and J genes are TRBV11-3 and TRBJ1-1; no reliable D call. V lost 6 bases, J lost 1 base, and 9 bases lay in between. Germline V lookup: CDR1 SGHNT, CDR2 YENEEA. CDR3 size: 13 residues. The DNA of the CDR3 is TGTGCCAGCAGGGCGACGGGGAACACTGAAGCTTTCTTT. Translation: CASRATGNTEAFF.

This chain connects TRBV30 to TRBJ2-2; the match to TRBD1 covers 8 bases. CDR1 GTSNPN and CDR2 SVGIG come from the germline V gene (reference sequence). The CDR3 totals 13 residues. Losses at the gene ends were 4 bases for V and 4 bases for J; bases not matched to a gene: 2. The DNA of the CDR3 is TGTGCCTGGAACACAGGGGGCACCGGGGAGCTGTTTTTT. Translation: CAWNTGGTGELFF.

The V call is TRBV27, the J call TRBJ1-1; the D is unclear. The length of the CDR3 is 14 residues. V dropped 8 bases and J dropped 0 bases, with 13 bases sitting between them. Germline CDR1 is MNHEY and CDR2 is SMNVEV (reference sequence). The CDR3 loop reads CASADPFMNTEAFF. The CDR3 coding sequence is TGTGCCAGCGCAGATCCCTTTATGAACACTGAAGCTTTCTTT.

The chain recombines TRBV7-8 with TRBJ2-7; D might be TRBD2 (5 bases). Deletions cut 5 bases from V and 5 bases from J, with 16 bases between. The CDR3 is 14 amino acids. Germline lookup yields CDR1 SGHVS and CDR2 FQNEAQ. CDR3 nucleotides: TGTGCCAGCAGCGGAGGTGTGATTCAGCACGAGCAGTACTTC. Translating gives CASSGGVIQHEQYF.

The chain links TRBV18 to TRBJ1-1, with 9 nucleotides matching TRBD1. CDR1 and CDR2 (germline): KGHSH, LQKENI. This CDR3 has 15 residues. Trimming cost V 5 bases and J 0 bases; bases outside gene matches: 4. Here the CDR3 DNA reads TGTGCCAGCTCATCGGGACAGGGTATGAACACTGAAGCTTTCTTT. Its protein product is CASSSGQGMNTEAFF.

The chain carries TRBV6-5 and TRBJ1-1; tentatively, D is TRBD1 (5 bases). Germline V gene lookup returns CDR1 MNHEY and CDR2 SVGAGI. The CDR3 is 15 amino acids. V was cut by 4 bases and J by 0 bases, with 12 bases left in between. DNA of the CDR3: TGTGCCAGCAGTTCGGGACTTTTTCTGAACACTGAAGCTTTCTTT. The encoded protein is CASSSGLFLNTEAFF.

The J gene is TRBJ2-7, the V gene TRBV6-5, with TRBD2 identical over 13 bases. The germline CDR1 and CDR2 sequences are MNHEY and SVGAGI. Trimming removed 4 bases from V and 2 bases from J; junction bases left unmatched: 2. This CDR3 is 15 amino acids long. CDR3 nucleotides: TGTGCCAGCAGTTCACTAGCGGGGGGGCCCTACGAGCAGTACTTC. Translation gives CASSSLAGGPYEQYF.

The J gene is TRBJ2-7, the V gene TRBV27, with TRBD2 identical over 12 bases. Germline V CDR1 and CDR2: MNHEY, SMNVEV (reference sequence). This CDR3 contains 16 residues. J lost 2 bases, V lost 7 bases, and 9 bases had no gene match. This CDR3 reads CASTLSSGGGTYEQYF. DNA for the CDR3: TGTGCCAGCACCCTCTCTAGCGGGGGGGGGACCTACGAGCAGTACTTC.

The rearrangement links TRBV6-1 to TRBJ2-5; D is uncertain. Germline V gene data show CDR1 as MNHNS and CDR2 as SASEGT. This CDR3 region has 13 residues. Trimming shortened V by 3 bases and J by 2 bases, and 7 bases separated the two germline ends. In DNA form, the CDR3 reads TGTGCCAGCAGTGACAGTGAACAAGAGACCCAGTACTTC. Translating it yields CASSDSEQETQYF.

This sequence joins TRBV19 and TRBJ2-1; D unclear. V was pared by 5 bases and J by 8 bases, with 13 bases between. Germline CDR1 and CDR2: LNHDA and SQIVND (reference sequence). This CDR3 has 13 amino acids. CDR3 sequence: CASSAGLFYEQFF. Written as DNA, the CDR3 is TGTGCCAGTAGTGCAGGCCTTTTCTATGAGCAGTTCTTC.

This clone was recorded only once. In DNA form, the CDR3 reads TGTGCCAGCAGTGAACCCGGGGGAGAGACCCAGTACTTC. Protein product: CASSEPGGETQYF. The V and J genes are TRBV6-1 and TRBJ2-5; maybe TRBD2 (6 bases). Per the germline V gene, CDR1 is MNHNS and CDR2 is SASEGT. Trimming removed 2 bases from V and 4 bases from J, with 8 bases in between. The CDR3 extends over 13 amino acids.

The chain employs TRBV9 and TRBJ2-7, with 7 bases lining up with TRBD2. The CDR3 contains 14 residues. The germline CDR1 and CDR2 sequences are SGDLS and YYNGEE. V shed 3 bases, J shed 2 bases, and the junction held 5 bases outside the gene matches. The CDR3 sequence: CASSAGLPPYEQYF. The DNA of the CDR3 is TGTGCCAGCAGCGCGGGACTACCGCCCTACGAGCAGTACTTC.

The CDR3: CASSLESKGASNYGYTF. DNA for the CDR3: TGTGCCAGCAGCTTGGAGTCTAAGGGGGCATCTAACTATGGCTACACCTTC. The gene calls are TRBV7-9 and TRBJ1-2, with 7 bases aligning to TRBD1. CDR3 length: 17 residues. Per the germline V gene, CDR1 is SEHNR and CDR2 is FQNEAQ (reference sequence). Trimming took 3 bases from V and 0 from J; bases not matched to a gene: 10.

This chain links TRBV5-3 with TRBJ2-7, with 7 bases lining up with TRBD2. TRBV5-3 is an ORF; its function is uncertain. Trimming took 5 bases from V and 3 from J; bases not matched to a gene: 11. The CDR3 is 15 amino acids. The CDR3 spells CARSCRLAWFYEQYF. CDR3 DNA: TGTGCCAGAAGTTGTCGACTAGCCTGGTTCTACGAGCAGTACTTC.

The V gene is TRBV30, the J gene TRBJ1-1, with TRBD1 identical over 7 bases. The germline CDR1 and CDR2 sequences are GTSNPN and SVGIG (reference sequence). Trimming removed 5 bases from V and 3 bases from J; junction bases left unmatched: 3. This CDR3 spans 12 amino acids. CDR3 in DNA: TGTGCCTGGGCAACAGGGGACACTGAAGCTTTCTTT. Translating it yields CAWATGDTEAFF.